These T cell receptor beta chains were read from a single sample in a study of blood T cell repertoires in COVID-19. The table came from immunoSEQ multiplex PCR; TCRdb's copy has only in-frame clones and leaves some out. The data show tens of thousands of clones, about 85% seen once. Sequenced sample: peripheral blood. The source of these receptors is an elderly man with acute or convalescent COVID-19. Each CDR3 is given with its conserved first and last residue. A D gene is named only where the DNA matches it firmly. Clone size is shown for a subset of rows, as once, few, many or a class of expanded clone.

j_gene: TRBJ1-5; v_gene: TRBV28; d_gene: TRBD1; abundance: .; CDR3nt: TGTGCCAGCAGCCCCGGGACAGGGAGAGGTCAGCCCCAGCATTTT; CDR3aa: CASSPGTGRGQPQHF
j_gene: TRBJ1-1; v_gene: TRBV7-2; d_gene: .; abundance: .; CDR3nt: TGTGCCAGCAGCTTAGCGGGTACAGGGCTGAATGAAGCTTTCTTT; CDR3aa: CASSLAGTGLNEAFF
j_gene: TRBJ2-3; v_gene: TRBV11-2; d_gene: .; abundance: .; CDR3nt: TGTGCCAGCAGCCAGAGAACAGGGCAACTCACAGATACGCAGTATTTT; CDR3aa: CASSQRTGQLTDTQYF
j_gene: TRBJ2-1; v_gene: TRBV6-2/TRBV6-3; d_gene: TRBD2; abundance: .; CDR3nt: TGTGCCAGCAGTTACTCGAGCGCGGGGGTGTTGGAGCAGTTCTTC; CDR3aa: CASSYSSAGVLEQFF
j_gene: TRBJ2-5; v_gene: TRBV28; d_gene: TRBD2; abundance: .; CDR3nt: TGTGCCAGCAGTCTAACTAGCGGGGGGGGGCAAGAGACCCAGTACTTC; CDR3aa: CASSLTSGGGQETQYF
j_gene: TRBJ2-7; v_gene: TRBV9; d_gene: TRBD1; abundance: .; CDR3nt: TGTGCCAGCAGCATTCGGACAGGCCCCTCCTACGAGCAGTACTTC; CDR3aa: CASSIRTGPSYEQYF
j_gene: TRBJ2-7; v_gene: TRBV10-3; d_gene: TRBD2; abundance: .; CDR3nt: TGTGCCATCAGTGGGGGGGGACCCTACGAGCAGTACTTC; CDR3aa: CAISGGGPYEQYF
j_gene: TRBJ1-2; v_gene: TRBV30; d_gene: .; abundance: .; CDR3nt: TGTGCCTGGAATAGGGGGAACTATGGCTACACCTTC; CDR3aa: CAWNRGNYGYTF
j_gene: TRBJ1-1; v_gene: TRBV7-9; d_gene: .; abundance: .; CDR3nt: TGTGCCAGCAGCCGAACAGGCCCGGACACTGAAGCTTTCTTT; CDR3aa: CASSRTGPDTEAFF
j_gene: TRBJ2-1; v_gene: TRBV29-1; d_gene: .; abundance: .; CDR3nt: TGCAGCGTTGCTAGGCCCGGAGGGCACAATGAGCAGTTCTTC; CDR3aa: CSVARPGGHNEQFF
j_gene: TRBJ1-5; v_gene: TRBV2; d_gene: TRBD1; abundance: .; CDR3nt: TGTGCCAGCAGGATTGACAGGGGGCTCAGCAATCAGCCCCAGCATTTT; CDR3aa: CASRIDRGLSNQPQHF
j_gene: TRBJ2-5; v_gene: TRBV2; d_gene: TRBD2; abundance: .; CDR3nt: TGTGCCAGCACACTAGCGGGAGTAGCAGCGGAGACCCAGTACTTC; CDR3aa: CASTLAGVAAETQYF
j_gene: TRBJ2-7; v_gene: TRBV19; d_gene: TRBD1; abundance: once; CDR3nt: TGTGCCAGTAGGAAGGACAGGGGAGGCTCCTACGAGCAGTGCTTC; CDR3aa: CASRKDRGGSYEQCF
j_gene: TRBJ2-3; v_gene: TRBV14; d_gene: .; abundance: once; CDR3nt: TGTGCCAGCAGCCAGGGACTCAGCGATACGCAGTATTTT; CDR3aa: CASSQGLSDTQYF
j_gene: TRBJ1-1; v_gene: TRBV5-1; d_gene: .; abundance: .; CDR3nt: TGCGCCAGCAGCTTGTCGACAGCCTATAACACTGAAGCTTTCTTT; CDR3aa: CASSLSTAYNTEAFF
j_gene: TRBJ2-1; v_gene: TRBV11-1; d_gene: TRBD2; abundance: few; CDR3nt: TGTGCCAGCAGCGACGGACTAGCGGGAGGCCGGTATGAGCAGTTCTTC; CDR3aa: CASSDGLAGGRYEQFF
j_gene: TRBJ2-4; v_gene: TRBV6-1; d_gene: .; abundance: .; CDR3nt: TGTGCCAGCAGTAAAGGACAGATACTAGCCAAAAACATTCAGTACTTC; CDR3aa: CASSKGQILAKNIQYF
j_gene: TRBJ1-5; v_gene: TRBV5-6; d_gene: .; abundance: .; CDR3nt: TGTGCCAGCAGCTTGTTAGGCAATCAGCCCCAGCATTTT; CDR3aa: CASSLLGNQPQHF
j_gene: TRBJ2-4; v_gene: TRBV9; d_gene: TRBD1; abundance: .; CDR3nt: TGTGCCAGCAGCCCCCGGACAGGGGAGGGCATTCAGTACTTC; CDR3aa: CASSPRTGEGIQYF
j_gene: TRBJ2-3; v_gene: TRBV9; d_gene: TRBD1; abundance: .; CDR3nt: TGTGCCAGCAGCGTAGGTACAGGGGCCAGCACAGATACGCAGTATTTT; CDR3aa: CASSVGTGASTDTQYF
j_gene: TRBJ1-5; v_gene: TRBV30; d_gene: .; abundance: .; CDR3nt: TGTGCCTGGAGTGCCTTGGACAGAAATCAGCCCCAGCATTTT; CDR3aa: CAWSALDRNQPQHF
j_gene: TRBJ1-3; v_gene: TRBV7-2; d_gene: .; abundance: once; CDR3nt: TGTGCCAGCAGCTTTGGGCAGGGCGGTGACACCATATATTTT; CDR3aa: CASSFGQGGDTIYF
j_gene: TRBJ2-7; v_gene: TRBV6-5; d_gene: .; abundance: .; CDR3nt: TGTGCCAGCAGTTACGGGACTGACCCTTCCTACGAGCAGTACTTC; CDR3aa: CASSYGTDPSYEQYF
j_gene: TRBJ2-3; v_gene: TRBV7-6; d_gene: .; abundance: .; CDR3nt: TGTGCCAGCAGCCCCGGGACTTCTATTTCTGGAGATACGCAGTATTTT; CDR3aa: CASSPGTSISGDTQYF
j_gene: TRBJ1-2; v_gene: TRBV6-2/TRBV6-3; d_gene: TRBD1; abundance: .; CDR3nt: TGTGCCAGCAGTTACCCCGGGGACAGAAATAATGGCTACACCTTC; CDR3aa: CASSYPGDRNNGYTF
j_gene: TRBJ1-1; v_gene: TRBV7-8; d_gene: .; abundance: .; CDR3nt: TGTGCCAGCAGCTTAGACCCCCAGGGTGGTTGGACTGAAGCTTTCTTT; CDR3aa: CASSLDPQGGWTEAFF
j_gene: TRBJ2-3; v_gene: TRBV5-1; d_gene: .; abundance: .; CDR3nt: TGCGCCAGCAGCACATCCCCCCTTGGACTCGCGACTAGCACAGATACGCAGTATTTT; CDR3aa: CASSTSPLGLATSTDTQYF
j_gene: TRBJ2-3; v_gene: TRBV4-1; d_gene: .; abundance: once; CDR3nt: TGCGCCAGCAGCCTGGTCAGGGGGGCGGCAGATACGCAGTATTTT; CDR3aa: CASSLVRGAADTQYF
j_gene: TRBJ2-2; v_gene: TRBV5-1; d_gene: TRBD2; abundance: .; CDR3nt: TGCGCCAGCAAAGAGGGAGCGGGGGGACAAAGGACCGGGGAGCTGTTTTTT; CDR3aa: CASKEGAGGQRTGELFF
j_gene: TRBJ1-5; v_gene: TRBV28; d_gene: .; abundance: .; CDR3nt: TGTGCCAGCAGTTTAGACAGGACACATAGCAATCAGCCCCAGCATTTT; CDR3aa: CASSLDRTHSNQPQHF
j_gene: TRBJ2-2; v_gene: TRBV7-2; d_gene: TRBD1; abundance: .; CDR3nt: TGTGCCAGCAGCACACGGGACAGAGTGAACACCGGGGAGCTGTTTTTT; CDR3aa: CASSTRDRVNTGELFF
j_gene: TRBJ2-3; v_gene: TRBV29-1; d_gene: TRBD1; abundance: .; CDR3nt: TGCAGCGTTTGCCAGGGACAGGACCATCTCCCAGATACGCAGTATTTT; CDR3aa: CSVCQGQDHLPDTQYF
j_gene: TRBJ1-1; v_gene: TRBV19; d_gene: .; abundance: .; CDR3nt: TGTGCCAGTAGTAGCGACTCGAACACTGAAGCTTTCTTT; CDR3aa: CASSSDSNTEAFF
j_gene: TRBJ1-4; v_gene: TRBV7-9; d_gene: .; abundance: .; CDR3nt: TGTGCCAGCAGCTTAGGGCCCTTTCCGGGTGGAAAACTGTTTTTT; CDR3aa: CASSLGPFPGGKLFF
j_gene: TRBJ2-3; v_gene: TRBV7-9; d_gene: TRBD1; abundance: .; CDR3nt: TGTGCCAGCAGTCCCGGGACAGGGACAGATACGCAGTATTTT; CDR3aa: CASSPGTGTDTQYF